Following are 14 T cell receptor beta chains from one sample sequenced in a study of T cells after yellow fever vaccination. TCRdb reprocessed the 5' RACE reads via MiXCR and lists one record per CDR3 protein. Among about 350,000 distinct CDR3 sequences listed, 11% were seen once. The sequenced sample was PBMCs, obtained on the day of the first yellow fever vaccination. The receptors originated from a man aged 18 to 35 who received the YFV17D yellow fever vaccine.

The chain couples TRBV20-1 to TRBJ2-5, with D possibly being TRBD2 (5 bases). There are 15 residues in the CDR3. The germline V gene encodes CDR1 DFQATT and CDR2 SNEGSKA (reference sequence). With 3 bases removed from V and 0 bases from J, the gap between germline ends came to 14 bases. This CDR3 is CSASPRGGHQETQYF. In DNA, the CDR3 is TGCAGTGCTAGCCCCCGTGGAGGCCACCAAGAGACCCAGTACTTC.

The chain recombines TRBV12-3 or TRBV12-4 with TRBJ2-3; D is perhaps TRBD2 (7 bases). The CDR3 totals 17 residues. The germline V and J ends were trimmed by 7 bases and 2 bases, with 22 bases remaining between them. The CDR3 loop is CASMSRGAAELTDTQYF. The CDR3 nucleotides read TGTGCCAGCATGAGTCGGGGGGCCGCAGAACTCACAGATACGCAGTATTTT.

This clonotype was observed at least ten times. The V call is TRBV12-3 or TRBV12-4, the J call TRBJ2-2; 9 nucleotides line up with TRBD1. After removal of 5 bases from V and 6 bases from J, the junction contained 10 bases not matched to a gene. The CDR3 contains 16 residues. The CDR3 spells CASSPWTGEGAGELFF. DNA for the CDR3: TGTGCCAGCAGTCCCTGGACAGGGGAGGGGGCCGGGGAGCTGTTTTTT.

This rearrangement joins TRBV29-1 to TRBJ1-2; TRBD1 is a possible D gene (6 bases). The CDR3 length is 11 residues. Per the germline V gene, CDR1 is SQVTM and CDR2 is ANQGSEA. Trimming left V 4 bases short and J 5 bases short, with 8 bases between. CDR3 amino acids: CSVATGYGYTF. Here the CDR3 DNA reads TGCAGCGTTGCTACAGGGTATGGCTACACCTTC.

In its sample, this clonotype was seen many times. The rearrangement links TRBV9 to TRBJ2-5; D is unclear. The CDR3 totals 12 residues. With 0 bases removed from V and 7 bases from J, the gap between germline ends came to 7 bases. The germline CDR1 and CDR2 sequences are SGDLS and YYNGEE. CDR3 protein: CASSVVEGTQYF. As DNA, the CDR3 is TGTGCCAGCAGCGTAGTCGAAGGGACCCAGTACTTC.

This rearrangement joins TRBV27 to TRBJ2-1; D is possibly TRBD1 (6 bases). The CDR3 is 13 residues long. V lost 5 bases to trimming and J lost 10 bases, with 15 bases between them. Germline V gene sequence: CDR1 MNHEY, CDR2 SMNVEV (reference sequence). The chain's CDR3 is CASSTTGRGEQFF. In nucleotides, the CDR3 is TGTGCCAGCAGTACCACAGGGAGAGGCGAGCAGTTCTTC.

V usage is TRBV6-2 or TRBV6-3 and J usage is TRBJ1-1; possible D gene TRBD1, 5 bases. V dropped 2 bases and J dropped 4 bases, with 17 bases sitting between them. The CDR3 runs 16 residues. Germline V lookup: CDR1 MNHEY, CDR2 SVGEGT. Here the CDR3 DNA reads TGTGCCAGCAGTTACCCCAAGGCATCGGGGCTCACTGAAGCTTTCTTT. Translated: CASSYPKASGLTEAFF.

This clonotype was seen a few times. The chain joins TRBV5-1 to TRBJ2-1, with D hard to call. The germline gives CDR1 SGHRS, CDR2 YFSETQ. Deletions cut 0 bases from V and 10 bases from J, with 11 bases between. This CDR3 is built from 13 residues. CDR3 sequence reads: CASSLVSPEEQFF. CDR3 nucleotide sequence: TGCGCCAGCAGCTTGGTTTCCCCGGAGGAGCAGTTCTTC. The variable domain in full, completed from reference TRBV5-1 and TRBJ2-1, reads KAGVTQTPRYLIKTRGQQVTLSCSPISGHRSVSWYQQTPGQGLQFLFEYFSETQRNKGNFPGRFSGRQFSNSRSEMNVSTLELGDSALYLCASSLVSPEEQFFGPGTRLTVL.

V is TRBV15 and J is TRBJ2-4, with TRBD1 identical over 8 bases. Trimming cost V 1 base and J 2 bases; bases outside gene matches: 1. The germline V gene encodes CDR1 LNHNV and CDR2 YYDKDF (reference sequence). The CDR3 sequence is 15 residues long. The CDR3 coding sequence is TGTGCCACCAGCAGAGCAGGGGGCTCCAAAAACATTCAGTACTTC. Its translation is CATSRAGGSKNIQYF.

The chain carries TRBV9 and TRBJ1-6; D is unresolved. V dropped 0 bases and J dropped 10 bases, with 11 bases sitting between them. CDR3 length equals 14 residues. Germline values: CDR1 SGDLS, CDR2 YYNGEE. This CDR3 is CASSVEEGRSPLHF. As DNA, the CDR3 is TGTGCCAGCAGCGTAGAAGAGGGAAGGTCACCCCTCCACTTT. Variable domain in full (rest from reference TRBV9 and TRBJ1-6): DSGVTQTPKHLITATGQRVTLRCSPRSGDLSVYWYQQSLDQGLQFLIQYYNGEERAKGNILERFSAQQFPDLHSELNLSSLELGDSALYFCASSVEEGRSPLHFGNGTRLTVT.

V is TRBV7-2 and J is TRBJ2-5; possibly TRBD1 for D (5 bases). Germline V lookup: CDR1 SGHTA, CDR2 FQGNSA. Trimming left V 0 bases short and J 5 bases short, with 7 bases between. The CDR3 extends over 13 amino acids. The CDR3 DNA follows: TGTGCCAGCAGCTTAGCAGGGGATGAGACCCAGTACTTC. Translated: CASSLAGDETQYF. Based on the CDR3 plus reference TRBV7-2 and TRBJ2-5, the full variable domain is GAGVSQSPSNKVTEKGKDVELRCDPISGHTALYWYRQSLGQGLEFLIYFQGNSAPDKSGLPSDRFSAERTGGSVSTLTIQRTQQEDSAVYLCASSLAGDETQYFGPGTRLLVL.

This clonotype was counted only a few times. J is TRBJ2-1 and V is TRBV24-1; 9 nucleotides match TRBD2. The CDR3 is 17 amino acids. Per the germline V gene, CDR1 is KGHDR and CDR2 is SFDVKD. J gave up 3 bases and V 5 bases, and 10 bases lay outside the gene matches. The CDR3 nucleotides are TGTGCCACCAGTGCTACGGGACTAGCAGATTACTACAATGAGCAGTTCTTC. Translation gives CATSATGLADYYNEQFF.

This clonotype has a handful of counts. The V gene is TRBV9, the J gene TRBJ2-3, with a tentative D call TRBD1 (5 bases). Trimming removed 0 bases from V and 4 bases from J, with 9 bases in between. Per the germline V gene, CDR1 is SGDLS and CDR2 is YYNGEE. CDR3 length: 14 residues. The CDR3, as DNA: TGTGCCAGCAGCGTAGTGGGCAGGGCAGATACGCAGTATTTT. Amino acids: CASSVVGRADTQYF.

The V call is TRBV20-1, the J call TRBJ2-5; tentative D call: TRBD1 (5 bases). Trimming shortened V by 7 bases and J by 2 bases, and 14 bases separated the two germline ends. This CDR3 contains 13 residues. CDR1 and CDR2 (germline): DFQATT, SNEGSKA (reference sequence). The CDR3 bases are TGCAGTGGGGGCTGGGTGACACAAGAGACCCAGTACTTC. Translated, it gives CSGGWVTQETQYF.